A selection of T cell receptor beta chains follows, all from one sample in a study of OX40 agonist ivuxolimab in advanced cancers. Only in-frame clones appear in the TCRdb table, and some are missing; sequencing was by immunoSEQ multiplex PCR. This sample has 55,000 to 75,000 clones, with approximately 91% found just once. Source: CD4+ or CD8+ T cells sorted from blood, taken in a trial of the OX40 agonist ivuxolimab. These receptors were taken from an adult with an advanced solid tumor such as melanoma, head and neck, liver or kidney cancer. Each CDR3 is given with its conserved first and last residue. Each record gives: J gene, clone size, D gene, V gene, CDR3 protein, CDR3 DNA. D genes are given only for firm matches. Part of the rows lack a size; the others show once, few, many or a class for expanded clones.

>TRBJ1-1|.|TRBD1|TRBV11-3
CASSSTGGEAFF
TGTGCCAGCAGCTCGACAGGGGGCGAAGCTTTCTTT
>TRBJ1-4|.|.|TRBV2
CASRGQSLNEKLFF
TGTGCCAGCAGAGGACAAAGCCTCAATGAAAAACTGTTTTTT
>TRBJ1-2|.|.|TRBV2
CASSGNRAGYGYTF
TGTGCCAGCAGTGGGAACAGGGCAGGCTATGGCTACACCTTC
>TRBJ1-3|.|.|TRBV7-7
CAKRRDTIYF
TGTGCCAAGCGTAGGGACACCATATATTTT
>TRBJ1-1|.|TRBD1|TRBV4-3
CASSQGTGTGGYTEAFF
TGCGCCAGCAGCCAAGGGACAGGGACAGGCGGATACACTGAAGCTTTCTTT
>TRBJ2-6|.|.|TRBV7-3
CASSLGFSGANVLTF
TGTGCCAGCAGCTTAGGATTTTCTGGGGCCAACGTCCTGACTTTC
>TRBJ2-7|.|.|TRBV11-2
CASSPRTETYEQYF
TGTGCCAGCAGCCCCCGGACGGAAACCTACGAGCAGTACTTC
>TRBJ1-1|.|.|TRBV6-5
CASSYTQQTSKTEAFF
TGTGCCAGCAGTTACACACAACAGACCTCTAAGACTGAAGCTTTCTTT
>TRBJ2-3|.|.|TRBV9
CASSVAGRPSTDTQYF
TGTGCCAGCAGCGTAGCGGGCAGGCCTAGCACAGATACGCAGTATTTT
>TRBJ2-1|.|.|TRBV5-1
CASSFRRPKAGRSDEQFF
TGCGCCAGCAGCTTTCGACGGCCTAAGGCAGGTCGCTCAGATGAGCAGTTCTTC
>TRBJ1-5|.|.|TRBV5-4
CASSFQSSGGQPQHF
TGTGCCAGCAGCTTTCAATCGTCAGGTGGTCAGCCCCAGCATTTT
>TRBJ2-7|.|.|TRBV5-1
CASSGGGRGAEQYF
TGCGCCAGCAGCGGGGGAGGCAGGGGAGCCGAGCAGTACTTC
>TRBJ2-2|.|TRBD2|TRBV7-7
CASSPTSGYAGELFF
TGTGCCAGCAGCCCGACTAGCGGGTACGCCGGGGAGCTGTTTTTT
>TRBJ1-4|.|.|TRBV28
CASSFAGSSILFF
TGTGCCAGCAGTTTTGCAGGGTCGAGTATTCTGTTTTTT
>TRBJ1-5|.|.|TRBV28
CASSGGGGIGQPQHF
TGTGCCAGCAGCGGGGGGGGAGGAATAGGCCAGCCCCAGCATTTT
>TRBJ1-1|once|.|TRBV4-3
CASSQDITGRGLNTEAFF
TGCGCCAGCAGCCAAGATATAACAGGACGGGGGTTGAACACTGAAGCTTTCTTT
>TRBJ2-5|.|.|TRBV11-3
CASSSRRGPGETQYF
TGTGCCAGCAGCTCCCGCCGGGGGCCTGGAGAGACCCAGTACTTC
>TRBJ1-1|once|.|TRBV29-1
CSVWVTLNTEAFF
TGCAGCGTTTGGGTGACATTGAACACTGAAGCTTTCTTT
>TRBJ1-5|.|.|TRBV7-9
CASSPGTAGESNQPQHF
TGTGCCAGCAGCCCGGGGACCGCTGGTGAGAGCAATCAGCCCCAGCATTTT
>TRBJ1-4|.|.|TRBV19
CASSMAVANEKLFF
TGTGCCAGTAGTATGGCGGTGGCTAATGAAAAACTGTTTTTT
>TRBJ2-3|.|.|TRBV6-5
CASSYSGGPTDTQYF
TGTGCCAGCAGTTACTCAGGCGGCCCCACAGATACGCAGTATTTT
>TRBJ1-2|.|.|TRBV5-6
CASSLVGNYGYTF
TGTGCCAGCAGCTTGGTAGGGAACTATGGCTACACCTTC
>TRBJ2-5|.|.|TRBV19
CASSIEYREETQYF
TGTGCCAGTAGTATAGAATACAGGGAGGAGACCCAGTACTTC
>TRBJ2-6|.|.|TRBV5-4
CASSLVWPSGANVLTF
TGTGCCAGCAGCTTAGTATGGCCCTCTGGGGCCAACGTCCTGACTTTC
>TRBJ1-2|.|.|TRBV7-9
CASSLASGAGYTF
TGTGCCAGCAGCTTAGCATCAGGGGCTGGCTACACCTTC
>TRBJ2-2|.|TRBD2|TRBV7-6
CASSLGAGGNTGELFF
TGTGCCAGCAGCTTAGGGGCGGGAGGGAACACCGGGGAGCTGTTTTTT
>TRBJ2-5|.|.|TRBV2
CASSTGQETQYF
TGTGCCAGCTCCACGGGACAAGAGACCCAGTACTTC
>TRBJ2-1|.|TRBD2|TRBV10-3
CATSRSGGNEQFF
TGTGCCACCTCCCGTAGCGGGGGTAATGAGCAGTTCTTC
>TRBJ1-2|.|.|TRBV7-9
CASSLVQVDRLHF
TGTGCCAGCAGCTTAGTTCAGGTGGACAGACTCCACTTC
>TRBJ2-7|.|.|TRBV6-1
CASTAGHTRLEQYF
TGTGCCAGCACGGCGGGACATACCCGTTTGGAGCAGTACTTC
>TRBJ2-7|.|.|TRBV7-2
CASSSTGGVTYEQYF
TGTGCCAGCAGCTCGACTGGCGGGGTGACCTACGAGCAGTACTTC
>TRBJ1-5|few|.|TRBV5-6
CASSLGGAGQPQHF
TGTGCCAGCAGCTTGGGTGGGGCCGGTCAGCCCCAGCATTTT
>TRBJ1-2|few|.|TRBV28
CASSSPRGTVPGYTF
TGTGCCAGCAGTTCCCCCCGCGGGACGGTCCCTGGCTACACCTTC
>TRBJ1-2|.|.|TRBV9
CASGGPSYGYTF
TGTGCCAGCGGCGGTCCGTCCTATGGCTACACCTTC
>TRBJ2-7|.|.|TRBV30
CAWRGFVNEQYF
TGTGCCTGGAGGGGGTTCGTGAACGAGCAGTACTTC
>TRBJ1-4|.|.|TRBV7-9
CASSFGEYNEKLFF
TGTGCCAGCAGCTTCGGTGAATATAATGAAAAACTGTTTTTT
>TRBJ1-1|.|TRBD1|TRBV5-1
CASRGSGGGRSTEAFF
TGCGCCAGCAGGGGGTCAGGGGGCGGAAGGAGCACTGAAGCTTTCTTT
>TRBJ1-2|.|.|TRBV7-8
CASSWGAGRDYTF
TGTGCCAGCAGCTGGGGGGCGGGGAGGGACTACACCTTC
>TRBJ2-1|.|TRBD2|TRBV10-3
CAISQERESGEQFF
TGTGCCATCAGTCAAGAGCGGGAATCGGGTGAGCAGTTCTTC
>TRBJ2-3|.|.|TRBV27
CASSLPGADTQYF
TGTGCCAGCAGTTTGCCAGGGGCAGATACGCAGTATTTT
>TRBJ2-1|.|.|TRBV11-3
CASSFTSSLSYNEQFF
TGTGCCAGCAGCTTCACAAGCTCCCTCTCCTACAATGAGCAGTTCTTC
>TRBJ2-1|few|TRBD2|TRBV7-9
CASSLTGRLAGYNEQFF
TGTGCCAGCAGCTTAACCGGCCGACTAGCGGGGTACAATGAGCAGTTCTTC
>TRBJ2-3|.|TRBD2|TRBV4-1
CASSQLLAGTDTQYF
TGCGCCAGCAGCCAACTTCTAGCGGGCACAGATACGCAGTATTTT
>TRBJ1-2|.|.|TRBV5-4
CASSEGPANYGYTF
TGTGCCAGCAGTGAAGGGCCCGCTAACTATGGCTACACCTTC
>TRBJ2-2|.|.|TRBV30
CAWSDQRSGVGSGELFF
TGTGCCTGGAGTGACCAGCGCAGCGGTGTAGGATCCGGGGAGCTGTTTTTT